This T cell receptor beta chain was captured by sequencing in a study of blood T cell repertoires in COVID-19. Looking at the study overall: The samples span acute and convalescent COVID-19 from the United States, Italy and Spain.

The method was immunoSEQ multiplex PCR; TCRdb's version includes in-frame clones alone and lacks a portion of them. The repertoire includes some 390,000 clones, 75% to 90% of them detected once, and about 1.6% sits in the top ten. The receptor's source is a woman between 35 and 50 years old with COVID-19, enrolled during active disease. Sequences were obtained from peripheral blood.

The CDR3 DNA follows: TGCGCCAGCAGCCAAGAAATTGTACCGCGGGGCTACACCTTC. Translation gives CASSQEIVPRGYTF. The V gene is TRBV4-3, the J gene TRBJ1-2; no firm D call. Germline V gene sequence: CDR1 LGHNA, CDR2 YSLEER. Trimming removed 0 bases at V and 8 bases at J, with 13 bases between. The CDR3 contains 14 residues.